The 20 T cell receptor beta chains below all came from one sample that was sequenced in a study of CD8 T cells in Susac syndrome. RNA totalling roughly 0.45 to 1 ug underwent reverse transcription with random hexamers. TCRdb fed the immunoSEQ multiplex PCR reads into MiXCR, producing one record per CDR3 protein. Found here are some 210,000 distinct CDR3 sequences, about 94% of them singletons; the top ten hold about 0.15%. The sample consisted of CD4+ T cells from PBMCs. The receptors originated from a human donor with Susac syndrome.

J is TRBJ2-1 and V is TRBV7-8; 9 bases line up with TRBD1. The CDR3 consists of 16 residues. Losses at the gene ends were 6 bases for V and 7 bases for J; bases not matched to a gene: 13. Germline V lookup: CDR1 SGHVS, CDR2 FQNEAQ. Here the CDR3 reads CASRTTGGFGSNEQFF. CDR3 in DNA: TGTGCCAGCAGGACAACAGGGGGCTTTGGTAGTAATGAGCAGTTCTTC.

The rearrangement links TRBV4-3 to TRBJ1-4, with 7 bases fitting TRBD1. V shed 2 bases and J 7 bases; nucleotides not matched to a gene: 7. CDR1 is LGHNA and CDR2 is YSLEER in the germline V gene. The CDR3 sequence is 15 residues long. CDR3 in amino acids: CASSQLTGPREKLFF. As DNA, the CDR3 is TGCGCCAGCAGCCAACTGACAGGGCCTCGTGAAAAACTGTTTTTT.

The gene calls are TRBV20-1 and TRBJ1-1; no clear D. This CDR3 contains 13 residues. The ends were cut back, 5 bases at V and 1 base at J, with 11 bases in the middle. Germline assignment: CDR1 DFQATT and CDR2 SNEGSKA (reference sequence). The CDR3 loop is CSAPGQRNTEAFF. DNA for the CDR3: TGCAGTGCTCCCGGCCAGAGGAACACTGAAGCTTTCTTT.

The chain uses TRBV28 and TRBJ2-7; D is unresolved. Germline V gene data show CDR1 as MDHEN and CDR2 as SYDVKM. This CDR3 is 14 amino acids long. The ends were cut back, 7 bases at V and 2 bases at J, with 15 bases in the middle. The CDR3 reads CASIGVGSTYEQYF. CDR3 nucleotide sequence: TGTGCCAGCATTGGGGTGGGCTCTACCTACGAGCAGTACTTC.

V gene TRBV19 combines with J gene TRBJ1-2; TRBD1 matches at 7 bases. The CDR3 extends over 16 amino acids. Germline CDR1 and CDR2: LNHDA and SQIVND (reference sequence). The J segment lost 6 bases and the V segment lost 4 bases, leaving 14 bases of the junction unmatched. The CDR3 DNA reads TGTGCCAGTAGTAACGGTCCCCGACAGGGAGTGGATGGCTACACCTTC. This encodes CASSNGPRQGVDGYTF.

The CDR3 protein is CSSRQDRGYNEQFF. CDR3 nucleotide sequence: TGCAGCTCGCGCCAGGACAGGGGCTACAATGAGCAGTTCTTC. V gene TRBV29-1 combines with J gene TRBJ2-1, with 9 bases that match TRBD1. Germline V gene sequence: CDR1 SQVTM, CDR2 ANQGSEA. V gave up 8 bases and J gave up 3 bases; unmatched junction bases: 8. There are 14 residues in the CDR3.

This sequence joins TRBV6-2 or TRBV6-3 and TRBJ2-5, with D possibly called TRBD1 or TRBD2 (7 bases each). V gave up 5 bases and J gave up 4 bases, with 17 bases separating them. This CDR3 has 15 amino acids. Looked up from germline, CDR1 is MNHEY and CDR2 is SVGEGT. The CDR3 here is CASSLPQGRGETQYF. The DNA for the CDR3 is TGTGCCAGCAGTCTTCCACAGGGGAGGGGAGAGACCCAGTACTTC.

This chain links TRBV29-1 with TRBJ2-2; maybe TRBD2 (6 bases). CDR1 and CDR2 (germline): SQVTM, ANQGSEA. CDR3 length: 11 amino acids. V dropped 3 bases and J dropped 7 bases, with 6 bases sitting between them. CDR3: CSVEEGGELFF. In DNA form, the CDR3 reads TGCAGCGTTGAGGAGGGCGGGGAGCTGTTTTTT.

V usage is TRBV5-5 and J usage is TRBJ1-1; D ambiguous. The germline V gene encodes CDR1 SGHKS and CDR2 YYEKEE (reference sequence). The CDR3 runs 12 residues. Trimming stripped 6 bases from V and 3 bases from J, with 9 bases between. CDR3 bases: TGTGCCAGCACCCCGGCTGACACTGAAGCTTTCTTT. Its protein is CASTPADTEAFF.

The V and J genes are TRBV20-1 and TRBJ1-5, with D possibly matching TRBD1 (5 bases). The CDR3 is 16 residues long. V was trimmed by 3 bases and J by 7 bases, leaving 22 bases between them. Per the germline V gene, CDR1 is DFQATT and CDR2 is SNEGSKA (reference sequence). In nucleotides, the CDR3 is TGCAGTGCTAGGGCGACCCCGGGGGGGGGTTGGCAGCCCCAGCATTTT. The encoded protein is CSARATPGGGWQPQHF.

The rearrangement joins TRBV20-1 to TRBJ1-1, with D possibly being TRBD1 (5 bases). V dropped 1 base and J dropped 2 bases, with 8 bases sitting between them. CDR1 is DFQATT, CDR2 SNEGSKA, per germline (reference sequence). The CDR3 runs to 13 residues. The CDR3 coding sequence is TGCAGTGCTAGAGTGACAGCCAACACTGAAGCTTTCTTT. Translation: CSARVTANTEAFF.

The gene calls are TRBV7-9 and TRBJ1-2; D may be TRBD1 (5 bases). Germline V lookup: CDR1 SEHNR, CDR2 FQNEAQ (reference sequence). This CDR3 is 15 amino acids long. Deletions cut 2 bases from V and 4 bases from J, with 14 bases between. CDR3 sequence (DNA): TGTGCCAGCAGCTTACCGGTCTCGACAGTCTATGGCTACACCTTC. Translation: CASSLPVSTVYGYTF.

J is TRBJ2-1 and V is TRBV9; D could derive from TRBD1 or TRBD2 (6 bases each). Germline V gene data show CDR1 as SGDLS and CDR2 as YYNGEE. The CDR3 runs 16 residues. Trimming pared 0 bases from V and 8 bases from J, leaving 18 bases between. This chain's CDR3 is CASSVAVGGSRYEQFF. The CDR3 bases are TGTGCCAGCAGCGTAGCTGTGGGGGGCTCACGTTATGAGCAGTTCTTC.

J is TRBJ2-5 and V is TRBV5-4; D remains unclear. This CDR3 contains 17 residues. Germline V lookup: CDR1 SGHNT, CDR2 YYREEE (reference sequence). V was cut by 0 bases and J by 0 bases, with 15 bases left in between. The CDR3 loop reads CASSLGRPPEYQETQYF. CDR3 DNA: TGTGCCAGCAGCTTGGGACGTCCACCCGAATACCAAGAGACCCAGTACTTC.

This chain joins TRBV24-1 and TRBJ2-3, with D unresolved. V lost 0 bases, J lost 6 bases, and 3 bases lay in between. This CDR3 is built from 12 residues. Germline CDR1 is KGHDR and CDR2 is SFDVKD. The CDR3 DNA reads TGTGCCACCAGTGATTTGGTCGATACGCAGTATTTT. Its protein is CATSDLVDTQYF.

The genes are TRBV6-1 and TRBJ1-5; D unclear. The CDR3 covers 12 residues. Germline V gene sequence: CDR1 MNHNS, CDR2 SASEGT. The V and J ends lost 3 bases and 6 bases respectively, with 6 bases between them. The CDR3 here is CASSDHPQPQHF. CDR3 nucleotide sequence: TGTGCCAGCAGTGATCACCCTCAGCCCCAGCATTTT.

Here the CDR3 DNA reads TGTGCCAGCAGCGTGACAGGGGGCCGTGGCTACACCTTC. As protein: CASSVTGGRGYTF. The chain combines TRBV5-4 with TRBJ1-2; 10 bases align to TRBD1. The ends lost 4 bases at V and 7 bases at J; junction bases unmatched: 4. This CDR3 is 13 amino acids long. The germline CDR1 and CDR2 sequences are SGHNT and YYREEE (reference sequence).

J is TRBJ2-7 and V is TRBV5-6; D unclear. Germline V gene data show CDR1 as SGHDT and CDR2 as YYEEEE. V dropped 4 bases and J dropped 5 bases, with 7 bases sitting between them. The CDR3 has 11 residues. In DNA, the CDR3 is TGTGCCAGCAGCCGTGAAGACGAGCAGTACTTC. Amino acids: CASSREDEQYF.

V gene TRBV18 combines with J gene TRBJ2-3; D is unclear. The germline V and J ends were trimmed by 3 bases and 5 bases, with 3 bases remaining between them. Per germline, CDR1 KGHSH and CDR2 LQKENI. The CDR3 contains 11 residues. CDR3 region: CASSPQDTQYF. The CDR3 DNA follows: TGTGCCAGCTCACCGCAAGATACGCAGTATTTT.

V usage is TRBV20-1 and J usage is TRBJ1-1; D is perhaps TRBD1 (5 bases). The CDR3 covers 15 residues. Germline V CDR1 and CDR2: DFQATT, SNEGSKA (reference sequence). The V gene lost 5 bases and the J gene lost 1 base, with 17 bases spanning the gap. As DNA, the CDR3 is TGCAGTGCTCATAGTGGGGGGACTTGGAACACTGAAGCTTTCTTT. Amino acid sequence: CSAHSGGTWNTEAFF.